The following is a TCR beta chain sequence with its context. These data are taken from a study of blood T cell repertoires in COVID-19. Across the study: From the United States, Italy and Spain came samples of acute and convalescent COVID-19.

Assay: immunoSEQ multiplex PCR; the TCRdb copy retains only in-frame clones and omits some. The sample lists approximately 220,000 clones, roughly 83% occurring once. Trimming took off 0 bases at V and 2 bases at J, with 7 bases between the two ends. The CDR3 sequence is 14 residues long. Germline V gene sequence: CDR1 LNHDA, CDR2 SQIVND (reference sequence). The chain links TRBV19 to TRBJ1-2; D unresolved. Sequenced input: peripheral blood. The clonotype was recovered from a man aged 40-55 years with acute or convalescent COVID-19. This CDR3 reads CASSIDRGNYGYTF. CDR3 coding DNA: TGTGCCAGTAGTATAGATAGAGGGAACTATGGCTACACCTTC.